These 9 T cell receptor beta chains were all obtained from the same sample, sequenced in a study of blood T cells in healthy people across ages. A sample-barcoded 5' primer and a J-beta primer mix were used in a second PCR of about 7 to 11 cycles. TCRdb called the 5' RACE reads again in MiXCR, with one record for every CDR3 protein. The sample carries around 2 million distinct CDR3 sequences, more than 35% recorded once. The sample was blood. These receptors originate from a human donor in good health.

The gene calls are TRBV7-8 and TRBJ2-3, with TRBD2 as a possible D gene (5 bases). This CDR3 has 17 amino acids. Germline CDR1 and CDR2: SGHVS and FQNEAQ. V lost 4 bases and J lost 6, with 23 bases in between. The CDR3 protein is CASSWVVLGNVEDTQYF. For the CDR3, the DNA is TGTGCCAGCAGCTGGGTGGTTCTCGGGAACGTTGAGGATACGCAGTATTTT.

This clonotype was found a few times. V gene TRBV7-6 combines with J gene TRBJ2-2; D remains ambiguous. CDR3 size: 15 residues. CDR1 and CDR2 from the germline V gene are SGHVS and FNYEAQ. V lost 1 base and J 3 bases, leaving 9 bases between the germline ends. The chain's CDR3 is CASSLVTEYTGELFF. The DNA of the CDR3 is TGTGCCAGCAGCTTAGTAACAGAATACACCGGGGAGCTGTTTTTT.

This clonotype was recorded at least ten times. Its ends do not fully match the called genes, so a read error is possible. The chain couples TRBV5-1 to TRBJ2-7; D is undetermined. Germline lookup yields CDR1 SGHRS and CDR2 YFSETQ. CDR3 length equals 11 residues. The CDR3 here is CASSSRYEQYF. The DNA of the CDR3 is TGTGCCAGCAGTTCACGCTACGAGCAGTACTTC.

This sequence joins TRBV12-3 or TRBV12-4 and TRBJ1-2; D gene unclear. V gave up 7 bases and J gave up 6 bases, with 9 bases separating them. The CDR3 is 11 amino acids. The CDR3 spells CASTHPHGYTF. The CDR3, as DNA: TGTGCCAGCACTCACCCACATGGCTACACCTTC.

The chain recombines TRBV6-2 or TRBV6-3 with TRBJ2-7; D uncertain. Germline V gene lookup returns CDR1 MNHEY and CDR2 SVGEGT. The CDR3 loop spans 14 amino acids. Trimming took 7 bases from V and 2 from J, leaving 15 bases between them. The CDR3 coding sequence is TGTGCCAGCAAGACCCCCTTCCCAACCTACGAGCAGTACTTC. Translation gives CASKTPFPTYEQYF.

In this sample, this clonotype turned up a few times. The CDR3 here is CASYPVQFF. In nucleotides, the CDR3 is TGTGCCAGCTATCCGGTGCAGTTCTTC. V gene TRBV6-5 combines with J gene TRBJ2-1; the D is unclear. Trimming stripped 8 bases from V and 12 bases from J, with 8 bases between. Germline lookup yields CDR1 MNHEY and CDR2 SVGAGI. The CDR3 sequence is 9 residues long.

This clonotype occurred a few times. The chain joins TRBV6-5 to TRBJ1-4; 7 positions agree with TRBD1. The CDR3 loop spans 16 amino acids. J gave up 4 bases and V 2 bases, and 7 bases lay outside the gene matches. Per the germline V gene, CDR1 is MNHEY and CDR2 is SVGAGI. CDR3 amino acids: CASSYIGGGYNEKLFF. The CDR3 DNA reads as TGTGCCAGCAGTTACATAGGGGGCGGCTATAATGAAAAACTGTTTTTT.

This CDR3 is CAWSLVSGANVLTF. The DNA of the CDR3 is TGTGCCTGGAGTCTGGTCTCTGGGGCCAACGTCCTGACTTTC. V and J are TRBV30 and TRBJ2-6, with D hard to call. Trimming cost V 2 bases and J 0 bases, with 5 bases left between them. The CDR3 is made up of 14 amino acids. The germline V gene encodes CDR1 GTSNPN and CDR2 SVGIG (reference sequence).

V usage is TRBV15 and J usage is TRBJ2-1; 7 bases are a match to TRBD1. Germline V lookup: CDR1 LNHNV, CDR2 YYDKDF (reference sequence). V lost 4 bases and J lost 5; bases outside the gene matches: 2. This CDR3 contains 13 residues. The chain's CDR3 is CATSTGQDNEQFF. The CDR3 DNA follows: TGTGCCACCAGCACTGGACAGGACAATGAGCAGTTCTTC.